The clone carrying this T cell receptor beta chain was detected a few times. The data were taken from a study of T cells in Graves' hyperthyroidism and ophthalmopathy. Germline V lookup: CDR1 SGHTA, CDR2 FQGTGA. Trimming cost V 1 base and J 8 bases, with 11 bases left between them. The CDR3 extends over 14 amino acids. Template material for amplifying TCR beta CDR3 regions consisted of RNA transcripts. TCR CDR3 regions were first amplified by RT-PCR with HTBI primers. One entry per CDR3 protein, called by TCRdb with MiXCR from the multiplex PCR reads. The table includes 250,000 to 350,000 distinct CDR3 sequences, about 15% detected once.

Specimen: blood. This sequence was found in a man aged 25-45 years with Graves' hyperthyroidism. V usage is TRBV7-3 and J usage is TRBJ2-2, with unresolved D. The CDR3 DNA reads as TGTGCCAGCAGCTTAATACCCAACTCGGGGGAGCTGTTTTTT. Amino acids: CASSLIPNSGELFF.